A selection of T cell receptor beta chains follows, all from one sample in a study of T cell responses to AZD1222 COVID-19 vaccine. Clones were sequenced by immunoSEQ multiplex PCR, and TCRdb holds only the in-frame ones, with some missing. The sample lists 150,000 to 200,000 clones, 85% to 90% seen once, with roughly 12% in the top ten. Sample: peripheral blood, taken 28 days after the second AZD1222 dose. All receptors derive from an adult who received the AZD1222 COVID-19 vaccine. The CDR3 runs from the conserved cysteine through the conserved F or W. The D gene is left open where the match is weak. Rows give clone size only sometimes, using once, few, many, or a class for an expanded clone.

TRBV7-2,.,.,TRBJ1-1,TGTGCCAGCAGCTTACTGGGGTTGGAAACTGAAGCTTTCTTT,CASSLLGLETEAFF
TRBV18,TRBD2,.,TRBJ2-7,TGTGCCAGCTTCGCCGGGGGGTTCGAGCAGTACTTC,CASFAGGFEQYF
TRBV19,TRBD1,once,TRBJ1-3,TGTGCCAGTACCTTCAGGGGACAGCCTATCTCTGGAAACACCATATATTTT,CASTFRGQPISGNTIYF
TRBV19,.,.,TRBJ2-3,TGTGCCAGTAACGTTCAGGGGACCAATTTAGATACGCAGTATTTT,CASNVQGTNLDTQYF
TRBV18,.,.,TRBJ2-7,TGTGCCAGCTCACCAGGGGTAGCACACGAGCAGTACTTC,CASSPGVAHEQYF
TRBV7-9,TRBD2,.,TRBJ2-3,TGTGCCAGCAGGGGCGGGGGGGCAGATACGCAGTATTTT,CASRGGGADTQYF
TRBV2,TRBD2,.,TRBJ2-2,TGTGCCAGCAGGGGACTAGGGGGGGGTGTCGGGGAGCTGTTTTTT,CASRGLGGGVGELFF
TRBV30,.,.,TRBJ1-5,TGTGCCTGGAGTGTAGGTGGCAGCTTCAATCAGCCCCAGCATTTT,CAWSVGGSFNQPQHF
TRBV19,TRBD2,.,TRBJ2-1,TGTGCCAGTAGTAGTCTAGCGGCACCTTACAATGAGCAGTTCTTC,CASSSLAAPYNEQFF
TRBV4-1,.,.,TRBJ1-2,TGCGCCAGCAGCCAAGCAGCGGTGAACTATGGCTACACCTTC,CASSQAAVNYGYTF
TRBV6-1,TRBD1,.,TRBJ1-2,TGTGCCAGCAGTGAAGCCCATGGACAGGGGCGCATCTATGGCTACACCTTC,CASSEAHGQGRIYGYTF
TRBV28,.,.,TRBJ1-2,TGTGCCAGCAGTACTACGCGGAACCCTATCTATGGCTACACCTTC,CASSTTRNPIYGYTF